The 30 T cell receptor beta chains presented below share a single source sample, sequenced in a study of cytomegalovirus exposure and HLA in healthy donors (dated by TCRdb to the late 2010s). Receptor libraries were prepared by the immunoSEQ multiplex PCR assay. For the multiplex PCR, a mixture combining 60 forward primers for TCR Vbeta segments and 13 reverse primers for TCR Jbeta segments was used. As stored in TCRdb, this immuneACCESS dataset retains in-frame rearrangements with V and J assigned. A fraction of the clones does not appear; measured against another copy, unresolved V genes explain less than half of the discrepancy, and the remainder lacks a known reason. The sample yields over 80,000 clones; more than 70% were counted once. The ten largest make up around 2.9% of the sample. Material for sequencing was PBMCs. The receptors were sampled from a man aged 35-49 years in good health and CMV-seronegative.

The V gene is TRBV7-3, the J gene TRBJ2-7, with TRBD1 identical over 7 bases. This CDR3 has 13 amino acids. Looked up from germline, CDR1 is SGHTA and CDR2 is FQGTGA. V lost 5 bases and J lost 2; bases outside the gene matches: 3. This CDR3 reads CASSRQGPYEQYF. In DNA form, the CDR3 reads TGTGCCAGCAGCCGACAGGGACCCTACGAGCAGTACTTC. Variable domain in full (rest from reference TRBV7-3 and TRBJ2-7): GAGVSQTPSNKVTEKGKYVELRCDPISGHTALYWYRQSLGQGPEFLIYFQGTGAADDSGLPNDRFFAVRPEGSVSTLKIQRTERGDSAVYLCASSRQGPYEQYFGPGTRLTVT.

This chain links TRBV6-5 with TRBJ1-2; D is undetermined. The CDR3 contains 15 residues. V lost 4 bases and J lost 3, with 15 bases in between. Per the germline V gene, CDR1 is MNHEY and CDR2 is SVGAGI. The CDR3 DNA is TGTGCCAGCAGTTCGATGGGCGTCGCCTACTATGGCTACACCTTC. Protein: CASSSMGVAYYGYTF.

This clone has only a few counts. V usage is TRBV2 and J usage is TRBJ2-5; a weak D match, TRBD2 (5 bases). V was cut by 0 bases and J by 7 bases, with 12 bases left in between. This CDR3 contains 14 residues. Per germline, CDR1 SNHLY and CDR2 FYNNEI. The CDR3 sequence: CASSEARALGTQYF. The CDR3 DNA reads as TGTGCCAGCAGTGAAGCGCGGGCTCTCGGGACCCAGTACTTC.

V is TRBV7-8 and J is TRBJ2-7; 14 bases are shared with TRBD2. With V trimmed by 5 bases and J by 7 bases, 13 bases remained unmatched. The CDR3 runs to 17 residues. Per the germline V gene, CDR1 is SGHVS and CDR2 is FQNEAQ. Here the CDR3 reads CASSRGLAGDPLREQYF. CDR3 in DNA: TGTGCCAGCAGCAGGGGACTAGCGGGGGATCCGCTTAGAGAGCAGTACTTC.

The chain recombines TRBV7-9 with TRBJ1-2, with 7 bases aligning to TRBD1. Germline values: CDR1 SEHNR, CDR2 FQNEAQ (reference sequence). V was pared by 0 bases and J by 3 bases, with 4 bases of the junction left unmatched. The CDR3 sequence is 15 residues long. CDR3 amino acids: CASSLAEGADYGYTF. As DNA, the CDR3 is TGTGCCAGCAGCTTAGCGGAGGGGGCAGACTATGGCTACACCTTC.

The chain joins TRBV9 to TRBJ2-7; D remains ambiguous. Germline assignment: CDR1 SGDLS and CDR2 YYNGEE. With 2 bases removed from V and 6 bases from J, the gap between germline ends came to 18 bases. The CDR3 totals 15 residues. Here the CDR3 reads CASSVGPGLSPEQYF. As DNA, the CDR3 is TGTGCCAGCAGCGTGGGTCCGGGTCTGTCCCCCGAGCAGTACTTC.

This sequence joins TRBV7-6 and TRBJ2-1; TRBD2 is a possible D gene (6 bases). This CDR3 contains 16 residues. Between the trimmed V and J ends, which lost 0 bases and 7 bases, there was a span of 16 bases. Per the germline V gene, CDR1 is SGHVS and CDR2 is FNYEAQ. This CDR3 reads CASSLAEGVLVNEQFF. The DNA for the CDR3 is TGTGCCAGCAGCTTAGCGGAGGGTGTTTTAGTAAATGAGCAGTTCTTC.

The rearrangement uses TRBV9 and TRBJ1-1, with D possibly matching TRBD1 (6 bases). The ends were cut back, 4 bases at V and 3 bases at J, with 13 bases in the middle. The CDR3 length is 14 residues. CDR1 and CDR2 (germline): SGDLS, YYNGEE. CDR3 in DNA: TGTGCCAGCAGCACCCAACAGGGAGACACTGAAGCTTTCTTT. This gives the protein CASSTQQGDTEAFF.

V usage is TRBV28 and J usage is TRBJ2-7; 7 nucleotides agree with TRBD2. Trimming took 1 base from V and 3 from J; bases not matched to a gene: 6. This CDR3 region has 15 residues. Germline-derived CDR1 and CDR2 are MDHEN and SYDVKM. The CDR3 sequence is CASSLYSGGGYEQYF. The CDR3 coding sequence is TGTGCCAGCAGTTTATATTCGGGAGGTGGCTACGAGCAGTACTTC.

This clone has only a few counts. The chain recombines TRBV4-3 with TRBJ1-1; D remains unclear. Germline V CDR1 and CDR2: LGHNA, YSLEER. Between the trimmed V and J ends, which lost 4 bases and 4 bases, there was a span of 16 bases. CDR3 length: 15 amino acids. The CDR3 spells CASSPSEGVRTEAFF. CDR3 DNA sequence: TGCGCCAGCAGCCCGTCGGAGGGAGTCCGCACTGAAGCTTTCTTT.

This clone was counted a few times. The CDR3, as DNA: TGTGCCAGCAGGCGGGGCACTGAAGCTTTCTTT. As protein: CASRRGTEAFF. The V call is TRBV6-5, the J call TRBJ1-1; D call uncertain. This CDR3 comprises 11 residues. CDR1 and CDR2 (germline): MNHEY, SVGAGI. V lost 6 bases, J lost 4 bases, and 6 bases lay in between.

CDR3 region: CASSSRVVRNQPQHF. The CDR3 DNA follows: TGTGCCAGCAGCTCCAGGGTCGTGCGCAATCAGCCCCAGCATTTT. The chain carries TRBV7-8 and TRBJ1-5; tentative D call: TRBD1 (5 bases). The length of the CDR3 is 15 residues. Between the trimmed V and J ends, which lost 4 bases and 2 bases, there was a span of 12 bases. Germline V lookup: CDR1 SGHVS, CDR2 FQNEAQ. Using reference TRBV7-8 and TRBJ1-5 for the parts outside the CDR3, the full variable domain is GAGVSQSPRYKVAKRGQDVALRCDPISGHVSLFWYQQALGQGPEFLTYFQNEAQLDKSGLPSDRFFAERPEGSVSTLKIQRTQQEDSAVYLCASSSRVVRNQPQHFGDGTRLSIL.

The chain couples TRBV7-9 to TRBJ2-1; TRBD1 matches at 9 bases. This CDR3 has 13 residues. CDR1 is SEHNR and CDR2 is FQNEAQ in the germline V gene (reference sequence). V shed 4 bases and J 8 bases; nucleotides not matched to a gene: 3. The CDR3 coding sequence is TGTGCCAGCAGCTCACGACAGGGGGATGAGCAGTTCTTC. Protein sequence: CASSSRQGDEQFF.

The chain couples TRBV30 to TRBJ1-1; TRBD1 agrees at 7 bases. The length of the CDR3 is 20 residues. With 5 bases clipped from V and 5 bases from J, the junction kept 29 bases outside the gene matches. Germline CDR1 reads GTSNPN; CDR2 reads SVGIG (reference sequence). CDR3 sequence (DNA): TGTGCCTGGGATACGGGACAGCCTCGGGGCTTGGTCGTGGGCTATACTGAAGCTTTCTTT. Its protein is CAWDTGQPRGLVVGYTEAFF.

About this clone itself: An end of the junction differs from the germline gene, which may be a read error. This chain uses TRBV5-6 with TRBJ1-2; D is possibly TRBD1 (6 bases). Germline lookup yields CDR1 SGHDT and CDR2 YYEEEE. The CDR3 is made up of 11 amino acids. This CDR3 is CASSLGTVFIF. The CDR3 DNA reads as TGTGCCAGCAGCTTGGGGACAGTATTCATCTTC. Using reference TRBV5-6 and TRBJ1-2 for the parts outside the CDR3, the full variable domain is DAGVTQSPTHLIKTRGQQVTLRCSPKSGHDTVSWYQQALGQGPQFIFQYYEEEERQRGNFPDRFSGHQFPNYSSELNVNALLLGDSALYLCASSLGTVFIFGSGTRLTVV.

The genes are TRBV19 and TRBJ1-2; D gene unclear. The CDR3 totals 13 residues. Germline V gene data show CDR1 as LNHDA and CDR2 as SQIVND (reference sequence). Trimming took off 3 bases at V and 4 bases at J, with 9 bases between the two ends. The CDR3: CASSMAQRYGYTF. CDR3 in DNA: TGTGCCAGTAGTATGGCACAACGCTATGGCTACACCTTC.

The chain combines TRBV4-3 with TRBJ2-1, with D possibly TRBD2 on 5 matching bases. Per germline, CDR1 LGHNA and CDR2 YSLEER. The CDR3 runs to 14 residues. V lost 1 base and J 5 bases, leaving 9 bases between the germline ends. The CDR3 sequence is CASSQVLRDNEQFF. In nucleotides, the CDR3 is TGCGCCAGCAGCCAAGTGTTGCGGGACAATGAGCAGTTCTTC.

V is TRBV5-4 and J is TRBJ2-3, with 13 bases lining up with TRBD2. The CDR3 is 16 amino acids. With 4 bases clipped from V and 1 base from J, the junction kept 3 bases outside the gene matches. Per germline, CDR1 SGHNT and CDR2 YYREEE (reference sequence). The DNA for the CDR3 is TGTGCCAGCAGCGCCGGACTAGCGGGGGGCACAGATACGCAGTATTTT. It translates to CASSAGLAGGTDTQYF. The variable domain in full, completed from reference TRBV5-4 and TRBJ2-3, reads ETGVTQSPTHLIKTRGQQVTLRCSSQSGHNTVSWYQQALGQGPQFIFQYYREEENGRGNFPPRFSGLQFPNYSSELNVNALELDDSALYLCASSAGLAGGTDTQYFGPGTRLTVL.

This clone was counted a few times. The chain combines TRBV2 with TRBJ1-1, with unresolved D. The CDR3 extends over 13 amino acids. CDR1 and CDR2 from the germline V gene are SNHLY and FYNNEI. The germline V and J ends were trimmed by 3 bases and 1 base, with 6 bases remaining between them. The CDR3 DNA reads TGTGCCAGCAGTGAGATCGGGAACACTGAAGCTTTCTTT. Its protein is CASSEIGNTEAFF.

The V gene is TRBV20-1, the J gene TRBJ1-2, with no clear D. Per germline, CDR1 DFQATT and CDR2 SNEGSKA (reference sequence). The CDR3 runs 11 residues. CDR3 amino acids: CTSGANYGYTF. In nucleotides, the CDR3 is TGCACCTCCGGGGCTAACTATGGCTACACCTTC.

This clone occurred once. The genes are TRBV28 and TRBJ1-3; no reliable D call. Per the germline V gene, CDR1 is MDHEN and CDR2 is SYDVKM. Between the trimmed V and J ends, which lost 8 bases and 1 base, there was a span of 15 bases. This CDR3 region has 15 residues. The CDR3 reads CASVPPGFSGNTIYF. CDR3 coding DNA: TGTGCCAGCGTCCCCCCGGGATTTTCTGGAAACACCATATATTTT. The whole variable domain, filled in from reference TRBV28 and TRBJ1-3, reads DVKVTQSSRYLVKRTGEKVFLECVQDMDHENMFWYRQDPGLGLRLIYFSYDVKMKEKGDIPEGYSVSREKKERFSLILESASTNQTSMYLCASVPPGFSGNTIYFGEGSWLTVV.

This chain links TRBV29-1 with TRBJ1-2; D unclear. CDR3 length equals 15 residues. V was clipped by 5 bases and J by 5 bases, with 21 bases between them. The V gene's germline CDR1 is SQVTM and CDR2 ANQGSEA. DNA for the CDR3: TGCAGCGTTCCTCGGGCAGGACTAAAGGGTTATGGCTACACCTTC. Its protein is CSVPRAGLKGYGYTF.

The rearrangement links TRBV4-2 to TRBJ2-1, with D perhaps matching TRBD1 (6 bases). The germline gives CDR1 LGHNA, CDR2 YNFKEQ. This CDR3 has 16 amino acids. V was clipped by 0 bases and J by 4 bases, with 13 bases between them. The CDR3 spells CASSQDVRDIYNEQFF. CDR3 nucleotides: TGTGCCAGCAGCCAAGATGTTAGGGACATTTACAATGAGCAGTTCTTC.

This chain joins TRBV30 and TRBJ1-5; TRBD1 might be the D (5 bases). Trimming stripped 2 bases from V and 11 bases from J, with 22 bases between. The length of the CDR3 is 15 residues. Germline V gene lookup returns CDR1 GTSNPN and CDR2 SVGIG (reference sequence). The CDR3 DNA follows: TGTGCCTGGAGTCCCCTGGGACTTTTGAAGGGGACCCAGCATTTT. The encoded protein is CAWSPLGLLKGTQHF.

The chain couples TRBV7-8 to TRBJ2-5; D not certain. V lost 2 bases to trimming and J lost 5 bases, with 9 bases between them. Germline-derived CDR1 and CDR2 are SGHVS and FQNEAQ. This CDR3 region has 13 residues. The CDR3 sequence: CASSLTPLETQYF. For the CDR3, the DNA is TGTGCCAGCAGCTTAACTCCTCTCGAGACCCAGTACTTC.

The J gene is TRBJ2-2, the V gene TRBV6-1, with a tentative D call TRBD2 (5 bases). V was clipped by 0 bases and J by 6 bases, with 8 bases between them. Germline V gene sequence: CDR1 MNHNS, CDR2 SASEGT. The CDR3 consists of 14 residues. The CDR3 DNA is TGTGCCAGCAGTGAAGCGGGAGCAGCCGGGGAGCTGTTTTTT. It specifies CASSEAGAAGELFF.

The V and J genes are TRBV28 and TRBJ2-1, with TRBD2 matching over 9 bases. Per the germline V gene, CDR1 is MDHEN and CDR2 is SYDVKM. The CDR3 is 14 amino acids. Trimming took 6 bases from V and 9 from J; bases not matched to a gene: 9. CDR3 in amino acids: CASRKASGVSEQFF. For the CDR3, the DNA is TGTGCCAGCAGAAAGGCTAGCGGGGTTAGTGAGCAGTTCTTC.

This clone occurred once. CDR3 protein: CASSLDYRSYEQYF. CDR3 nucleotide sequence: TGTGCCAGCAGCTTAGATTACAGGTCCTACGAGCAGTACTTC. The rearrangement links TRBV7-2 to TRBJ2-7, with a tentative D call TRBD1 (5 bases). CDR1 and CDR2 (germline): SGHTA, FQGNSA. The CDR3 length is 14 residues. V shed 1 base and J shed 1 base, with 8 bases lying between them.

The V gene is TRBV9, the J gene TRBJ1-1; D gene uncertain. The CDR3 has 14 residues. Looked up from germline, CDR1 is SGDLS and CDR2 is YYNGEE. V was pared by 0 bases and J by 2 bases, with 8 bases between. As DNA, the CDR3 is TGTGCCAGCAGCGTAGCGTCCCTTAACACTGAAGCTTTCTTT. The encoded protein is CASSVASLNTEAFF.

The rearrangement links TRBV7-9 to TRBJ2-7, with 7 bases that match TRBD1. This CDR3 contains 13 residues. V was pared by 7 bases and J by 5 bases, with 8 bases of the junction left unmatched. Germline values: CDR1 SEHNR, CDR2 FQNEAQ (reference sequence). The CDR3 sequence: CASNGDSQDEQYF. The CDR3 nucleotides read TGTGCCAGCAACGGGGACAGCCAAGACGAGCAGTACTTC.